The present TCR beta chain was sequenced within a study of molecular identifiers for immune sequencing clone quantification. Concerning this clonotype itself: A much larger clone differs by one base, so this may be a read error.

TCRdb re-called the PCR reads with MiXCR, one entry per CDR3 protein. In the table there are more than 250,000 distinct CDR3 sequences, about a fifth of which are singletons. Naive CD8 libraries came from approximately 20,000 to 1,000,000 sorted cells with 10%, 30% or 50% RNA. Germline assignment: CDR1 MNHNY and CDR2 SVGAGI (reference sequence). The CDR3 extends over 14 amino acids. V lost 7 bases and J lost 8, with 20 bases in between. The chain combines TRBV6-6 with TRBJ1-1, with a possible D match to TRBD1 (5 bases). The material sequenced was naive CD8+ T cells from blood, with Jurkat cell RNA spiked in. The subset is: FACS-sorted CD8+CD4-CCR7+CD45RA+ naive T cells. The receptor's source is a human donor in good health. Some libraries in this study had Jurkat cell RNA spiked in. The CDR3 region is CASTQIQVGGEAFF. The CDR3 DNA reads TGTGCCAGCACCCAAATACAGGTGGGAGGGGAAGCTTTCTTT.